These 3 T cell receptor beta chains were sequenced from one sample in a study of OX40 agonist ivuxolimab in advanced cancers. TCRdb keeps only in-frame clones here, not all; method: immunoSEQ multiplex PCR. In the table there are roughly 17,000 clones, 70% to 90% of which are singletons. This material consisted of CD4+ or CD8+ T cells sorted from blood, taken in a trial of the OX40 agonist ivuxolimab. The receptor set was obtained from an adult with an advanced solid tumor such as melanoma, head and neck, liver or kidney cancer.

The rearrangement uses TRBV11-1 and TRBJ1-2; D remains unclear. V lost 1 base, J lost 7 bases, and 10 bases lay in between. This CDR3 has 13 amino acids. Germline V gene lookup returns CDR1 SGHAT and CDR2 FQDESV (reference sequence). The CDR3 DNA reads as TGTGCCAGCAGCTTAGTCACAGCAAGTGGCTACACCTTC. Amino acid sequence: CASSLVTASGYTF. Filled out from reference TRBV11-1 and TRBJ1-2, the complete variable domain reads EAEVAQSPRYKITEKSQAVAFWCDPISGHATLYWYRQILGQGPELLVQFQDESVVDDSQLPKDRFSAERLKGVDSTLKIQPAELGDSAMYLCASSLVTASGYTFGSGTRLTVV.

The CDR3 bases are TGTGCCATCAGCGTGGGGGAAAGAGGCAATCAGCCCCAGCATTTT. This translates into CAISVGERGNQPQHF. The chain recombines TRBV10-3 with TRBJ1-5, with D perhaps TRBD1 (5 bases). The V and J ends lost 6 bases and 2 bases respectively, with 14 bases between them. Germline V lookup: CDR1 ENHRY, CDR2 SYGVKD. The CDR3 length is 15 residues.

The V and J genes are TRBV27 and TRBJ2-7; D is perhaps TRBD1 or TRBD2 (5 bases each). This CDR3 has 15 residues. The germline V and J ends were trimmed by 0 bases and 2 bases, with 11 bases remaining between them. Germline V lookup: CDR1 MNHEY, CDR2 SMNVEV (reference sequence). The CDR3 protein is CASSLSLGRTYEQYF. CDR3 in DNA: TGTGCCAGCAGTTTATCGTTGGGACGGACCTACGAGCAGTACTTC.